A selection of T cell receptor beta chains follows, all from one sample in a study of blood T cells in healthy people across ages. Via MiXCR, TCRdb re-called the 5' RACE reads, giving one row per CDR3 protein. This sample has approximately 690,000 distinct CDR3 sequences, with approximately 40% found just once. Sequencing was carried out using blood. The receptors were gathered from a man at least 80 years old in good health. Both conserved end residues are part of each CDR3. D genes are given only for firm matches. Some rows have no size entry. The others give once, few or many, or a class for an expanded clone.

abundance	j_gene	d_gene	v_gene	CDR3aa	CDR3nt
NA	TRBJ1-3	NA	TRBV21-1	CASSKMGWRDSGNTIYF	TGTGCCAGCAGCAAGATGGGCTGGCGGGACTCTGGAAACACCATATATTTT
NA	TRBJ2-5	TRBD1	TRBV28	CASSATGAETQYF	TGTGCCAGCAGTGCCACAGGGGCAGAGACCCAGTACTTC
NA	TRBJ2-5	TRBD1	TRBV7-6	CASTLKDRRSQETQYF	TGTGCCAGCACCCTAAAGGACAGGAGGTCCCAAGAGACCCAGTACTTC
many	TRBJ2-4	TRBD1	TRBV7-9	CASSLSGQGPNIQYF	TGTGCCAGCAGCTTATCAGGACAGGGACCAAACATTCAGTACTTC
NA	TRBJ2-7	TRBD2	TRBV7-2	CASSLARGGGASEQYF	TGTGCCAGCAGCTTAGCGCGGGGCGGGGGGGCCTCCGAGCAGTACTTC
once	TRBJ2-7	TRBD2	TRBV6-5	CASSYSSGGAYEHYF	TGTGCCAGCAGCTACTCTAGCGGGGGAGCCTACGAGCACTACTTC
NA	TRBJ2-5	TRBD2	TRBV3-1	CASSQGRSGGARETQYF	TGTGCCAGCAGCCAAGGACGCAGCGGGGGGGCCCGAGAGACCCAGTACTTC
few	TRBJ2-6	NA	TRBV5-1	CASSLVGGSGANVLTF	TGCGCCAGCAGCTTGGTCGGCGGCTCTGGGGCCAACGTCCTGACTTTC
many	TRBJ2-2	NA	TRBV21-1	CASRLPRGILTGELFF	TGTGCCAGCAGGCTCCCGAGGGGGATATTGACCGGGGAGCTGTTTTTT
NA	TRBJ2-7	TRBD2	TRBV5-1	CASSPGIAGGVNDEQYF	TGCGCCAGCAGCCCAGGGATAGCGGGGGGCGTGAATGATGAGCAGTACTTC
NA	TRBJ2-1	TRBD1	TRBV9	CASSAMTDRANEQFF	TGTGCCAGCAGCGCGATGACCGACAGGGCGAATGAGCAGTTCTTC
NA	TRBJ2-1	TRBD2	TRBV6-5	CASTRAGGSYNEQFF	TGTGCCAGCACCAGAGCGGGGGGGTCCTACAATGAGCAGTTCTTC
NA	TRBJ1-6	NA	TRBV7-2	CASLRQDNSLLHF	TGTGCCAGCCTCAGGCAGGACAATTCACTCCTCCACTTT
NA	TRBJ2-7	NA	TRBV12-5	CASGEGRMGEQYF	TGTGCTAGTGGTGAGGGCAGGATGGGTGAGCAGTACTTC
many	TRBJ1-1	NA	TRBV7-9	CASSLVRGRNEAFF	TGTGCCAGCAGCTTAGTCCGGGGGAGGAATGAAGCTTTCTTT
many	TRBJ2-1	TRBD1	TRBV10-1	CASSASGQGKSEQFF	TGCGCCAGCAGTGCGTCGGGACAGGGGAAGAGTGAGCAGTTCTTC
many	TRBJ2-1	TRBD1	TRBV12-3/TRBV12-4	CASSLETGGNEQFF	TGTGCCAGCAGTTTAGAGACAGGGGGGAATGAGCAGTTCTTC
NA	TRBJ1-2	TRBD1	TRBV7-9	CASSYPDRNYGYTF	TGTGCCAGCAGCTATCCGGACAGGAACTATGGCTACACCTTC